The 4 T cell receptor beta chains listed next were all sequenced from one sample in a study of blood T cell repertoires in COVID-19. Method: immunoSEQ multiplex PCR; TCRdb's copy keeps in-frame clones and lacks some. The sample contains 50,000 to 75,000 clones, around 91% of which appear only once. Sample: peripheral blood. These receptors were collected from a human donor in a cohort sampled during active COVID-19.

The CDR3 sequence is CASSPDRGEPQHF. CDR3 bases: TGTGCCAGCAGCCCCGACAGGGGCGAGCCCCAGCATTTT. The chain carries TRBV6-5 and TRBJ1-5; 8 bases map to TRBD1. Germline-derived CDR1 and CDR2 are MNHEY and SVGAGI. Trimming removed 6 bases from V and 8 bases from J; junction bases left unmatched: 6. The CDR3 runs to 13 residues.

The chain recombines TRBV28 with TRBJ2-2, with D possibly matching TRBD2 (6 bases). The CDR3 sequence is 14 residues long. The germline CDR1 and CDR2 sequences are MDHEN and SYDVKM. Trimming took off 3 bases at V and 6 bases at J, with 11 bases between the two ends. The CDR3 here is CASSLGGSPGELFF. The CDR3 region has the DNA TGTGCCAGCAGTTTGGGAGGATCACCCGGGGAGCTGTTTTTT.

The chain links TRBV11-1 to TRBJ1-1, with TRBD1 matching over 9 bases. After removal of 5 bases from V and 4 bases from J, the junction contained 8 bases not matched to a gene. The CDR3 is made up of 15 amino acids. Germline V gene data show CDR1 as SGHAT and CDR2 as FQDESV (reference sequence). The CDR3 reads CASSNRDREVTEAFF. The DNA for the CDR3 is TGTGCCAGCAGCAACCGGGACAGGGAAGTCACTGAAGCTTTCTTT. The whole variable domain, remainder taken from reference TRBV11-1 and TRBJ1-1, is EAEVAQSPRYKITEKSQAVAFWCDPISGHATLYWYRQILGQGPELLVQFQDESVVDDSQLPKDRFSAERLKGVDSTLKIQPAELGDSAMYLCASSNRDREVTEAFFGQGTRLTVV.

This chain uses TRBV5-1 with TRBJ2-5, with 7 bases fitting TRBD2. The V gene's germline CDR1 is SGHRS and CDR2 YFSETQ. The CDR3 contains 14 residues. V shed 0 bases and J 4 bases; nucleotides not matched to a gene: 3. CDR3 residues: CASSLALASETQYF. The CDR3 DNA reads as TGCGCCAGCAGCTTGGCACTAGCGTCAGAGACCCAGTACTTC.